The source of this T cell receptor beta chain is a study of T-cell reconstitution after alpha-beta-depleted transplantation in children. Unique molecular identifiers were incorporated during preparation of the TCRbeta library. TCRdb independently ran MiXCR on the PCR reads; one entry per CDR3 protein. The table has about a million distinct CDR3 sequences, roughly 29% seen once. The V gene's germline CDR1 is ENHRY and CDR2 SYGVKD. With V trimmed by 4 bases and J by 5 bases, 10 bases remained unmatched. The CDR3 is made up of 15 amino acids. Study results and limitations: In patients about two months after transplant, alpha-beta T cells reportedly arose from several hundred expanded graft clones. T-cell counts and diversity at one year following transplant were attributed mainly to newly produced T cells. For some patients, TCRbeta diversity was high at day 60 because of recipient T cells and thymic progenitors that survived.

A note on this clonotype: As yet, its antigen is unknown.

The sequence derives from a boy under two years old who had a stem cell transplant for SCID, so the T cells may come from the graft donor. The rearrangement links TRBV10-3 to TRBJ2-5, with 7 bases matching TRBD1. Sequenced material: PBMCs, mostly from graft donor cells, taken 360 days after TCRalphabeta/CD19-depleted stem cell transplant. The CDR3 nucleotides read TGTGCCATCAGTGGGGCTGCAGGGGGACACGAGACCCAGTACTTC. Its protein product is CAISGAAGGHETQYF.